Listed below are T cell receptor beta chains from one sample, sequenced in a study of neoadjuvant anti-PD-1 for oral cavity cancer. Some clones are missing from TCRdb's copy, which holds only in-frame ones; the method was immunoSEQ multiplex PCR. The repertoire consists of 16,000 or so clones, with roughly 60% occurring once and the leading ten covering around 2.7%. Sample: PBMCs, taken before nivolumab (anti-PD-1) treatment. These receptors came from a person between 40 and 85 years old with oral cavity squamous cell carcinoma. Both conserved end residues are part of each CDR3. Fields, in order: CDR3 protein, CDR3 DNA, clone size, V gene, J gene, D gene. The D gene is left open where the match is weak. Not all rows give a size; the values are once, few, many and, for expanded clones, a class.

CDR3 protein: CSVLGGVVGTQYF; CDR3 DNA: TGCAGCGTCCTTGGGGGGGTCGTGGGGACCCAGTACTTC; clone size: NA; V gene: TRBV29-1; J gene: TRBJ2-5; D gene: TRBD2
CDR3 protein: CASTEGSPYNEQFF; CDR3 DNA: TGTGCCAGCACCGAGGGGAGTCCCTACAATGAGCAGTTCTTC; clone size: NA; V gene: TRBV6-5; J gene: TRBJ2-1; D gene: NA
CDR3 protein: CASNPDRFGEQFF; CDR3 DNA: TGTGCCAGCAACCCAGACAGGTTCGGTGAGCAGTTCTTC; clone size: NA; V gene: TRBV27; J gene: TRBJ2-1; D gene: NA
CDR3 protein: CASNAPVAVNSEQYF; CDR3 DNA: TGTGCCAGCAACGCCCCTGTAGCTGTTAACTCCGAGCAGTACTTC; clone size: NA; V gene: TRBV28; J gene: TRBJ2-7; D gene: NA
CDR3 protein: CATSREDSPYGYTF; CDR3 DNA: TGTGCCACCAGCAGAGAGGACAGTCCCTATGGCTACACCTTC; clone size: NA; V gene: TRBV15; J gene: TRBJ1-2; D gene: NA
CDR3 protein: CASSQEYAYEQYF; CDR3 DNA: TGTGCCAGCAGCCAAGAATATGCCTACGAGCAGTACTTC; clone size: NA; V gene: TRBV4-2; J gene: TRBJ2-7; D gene: NA
CDR3 protein: CASSDLKRGDTGELFF; CDR3 DNA: TGCGCCAGCAGTGATTTGAAGCGGGGGGACACCGGGGAGCTGTTTTTT; clone size: NA; V gene: TRBV10-1; J gene: TRBJ2-2; D gene: TRBD2
CDR3 protein: CASRQANYGYTF; CDR3 DNA: TGTGCCAGCAGACAAGCTAACTATGGCTACACCTTC; clone size: NA; V gene: TRBV6-5; J gene: TRBJ1-2; D gene: NA
CDR3 protein: CASSHPGQIGEKLFF; CDR3 DNA: TGCGCCAGCAGCCACCCAGGACAGATCGGCGAAAAACTGTTTTTT; clone size: NA; V gene: TRBV4-1; J gene: TRBJ1-4; D gene: NA
CDR3 protein: CASSQQRGEGNEQYF; CDR3 DNA: TGTGCCAGCAGCCAACAGCGCGGGGAGGGCAACGAGCAGTACTTC; clone size: NA; V gene: TRBV14; J gene: TRBJ2-7; D gene: TRBD2
CDR3 protein: CASRDQGPTNEKLFF; CDR3 DNA: TGTGCCAGCAGGGATCAGGGTCCGACTAATGAAAAACTGTTTTTT; clone size: once; V gene: TRBV6-5; J gene: TRBJ1-4; D gene: NA
CDR3 protein: CASTSPPDGQFF; CDR3 DNA: TGTGCCAGCACAAGCCCCCCGGACGGGCAGTTCTTC; clone size: NA; V gene: TRBV6-6; J gene: TRBJ2-1; D gene: NA
CDR3 protein: CASARGTVDYGYTF; CDR3 DNA: TGTGCCAGCGCCCGCGGGACAGTGGACTATGGCTACACCTTC; clone size: NA; V gene: TRBV19; J gene: TRBJ1-2; D gene: TRBD1
CDR3 protein: CASSQDNAAGGPPDTQYF; CDR3 DNA: TGCGCCAGCAGCCAAGATAATGCAGCGGGAGGGCCGCCAGATACGCAGTATTTT; clone size: NA; V gene: TRBV4-1; J gene: TRBJ2-3; D gene: TRBD2
CDR3 protein: CASSPLAGGDEQFF; CDR3 DNA: TGTGCCAGCAGTCCACTAGCCGGAGGGGATGAGCAGTTCTTC; clone size: NA; V gene: TRBV6-5; J gene: TRBJ2-1; D gene: NA
CDR3 protein: CASSGPGTGNYEQYF; CDR3 DNA: TGTGCCAGCAGCGGACCCGGGACAGGGAACTACGAGCAGTACTTC; clone size: NA; V gene: TRBV5-8; J gene: TRBJ2-7; D gene: TRBD1
CDR3 protein: CASSSGLAETQYF; CDR3 DNA: TGTGCCAGCAGCTCGGGACTAGCAGAGACCCAGTACTTC; clone size: NA; V gene: TRBV5-4; J gene: TRBJ2-5; D gene: TRBD2
CDR3 protein: CASSLGLAGGETQYF; CDR3 DNA: TGTGCCAGCAGCTTGGGACTAGCGGGAGGGGAGACCCAGTACTTC; clone size: NA; V gene: TRBV5-6; J gene: TRBJ2-5; D gene: TRBD2
CDR3 protein: CASSPPGTSYNGYTF; CDR3 DNA: TGTGCCAGCAGCCCCCCCGGGACATCCTACAATGGCTACACCTTC; clone size: NA; V gene: TRBV11-2; J gene: TRBJ1-2; D gene: NA
CDR3 protein: CASSFLGETQYF; CDR3 DNA: TGCGCCAGCAGCTTCTTGGGAGAGACCCAGTACTTC; clone size: once; V gene: TRBV5-1; J gene: TRBJ2-5; D gene: NA
CDR3 protein: CASSHPGTGEVYTF; CDR3 DNA: TGTGCCAGCAGCCATCCCGGGACAGGAGAGGTCTACACCTTC; clone size: NA; V gene: TRBV14; J gene: TRBJ1-2; D gene: TRBD1
CDR3 protein: CASSLRGTTNYGYTF; CDR3 DNA: TGTGCCAGCAGTTTAAGAGGGACGACTAACTATGGCTACACCTTC; clone size: few; V gene: TRBV27; J gene: TRBJ1-2; D gene: NA
CDR3 protein: CASSTRARDGQPQHF; CDR3 DNA: TGTGCCAGTAGTACTCGGGCCAGGGACGGTCAGCCCCAGCATTTT; clone size: NA; V gene: TRBV19; J gene: TRBJ1-5; D gene: NA
CDR3 protein: CASSQSKGEQETQYF; CDR3 DNA: TGCGCCAGCAGTCAATCGAAGGGGGAACAAGAGACCCAGTACTTC; clone size: NA; V gene: TRBV23-1; J gene: TRBJ2-5; D gene: NA
CDR3 protein: CASRDMTATSPQHF; CDR3 DNA: TGTGCCAGCAGGGATATGACAGCTACCTCCCCCCAGCATTTT; clone size: NA; V gene: TRBV2; J gene: TRBJ1-5; D gene: NA
CDR3 protein: CASSPPTGNEQYF; CDR3 DNA: TGTGCCAGCAGTCCCCCGACAGGCAACGAGCAGTACTTC; clone size: few; V gene: TRBV25-1; J gene: TRBJ2-7; D gene: NA
CDR3 protein: CASSPGGGLSGNTIYF; CDR3 DNA: TGCGCCAGCAGCCCAGGGGGGGGACTCTCTGGAAACACCATATATTTT; clone size: NA; V gene: TRBV5-1; J gene: TRBJ1-3; D gene: TRBD1
CDR3 protein: CASSLYSGTQETQYF; CDR3 DNA: TGTGCCAGCAGCTTATACAGTGGGACCCAAGAGACCCAGTACTTC; clone size: NA; V gene: TRBV7-6; J gene: TRBJ2-5; D gene: NA
CDR3 protein: CASSLDPESSYNEQFF; CDR3 DNA: TGTGCCAGCAGCTTAGATCCGGAAAGCTCCTACAATGAGCAGTTCTTC; clone size: few; V gene: TRBV11-2; J gene: TRBJ2-1; D gene: NA
CDR3 protein: CASSYRGPPEQYF; CDR3 DNA: TGTGCCAGCAGCTACAGGGGGCCCCCCGAGCAGTACTTC; clone size: NA; V gene: TRBV14; J gene: TRBJ2-7; D gene: TRBD1
CDR3 protein: CASSQGASYTF; CDR3 DNA: TGTGCCAGCAGCCAGGGGGCTAGCTACACCTTC; clone size: NA; V gene: TRBV6-4; J gene: TRBJ1-2; D gene: TRBD1
CDR3 protein: CASREKNYGYTF; CDR3 DNA: TGTGCCAGCAGAGAGAAAAACTATGGCTACACCTTC; clone size: NA; V gene: TRBV6-5; J gene: TRBJ1-2; D gene: NA
CDR3 protein: CASSFDREEKLFF; CDR3 DNA: TGTGCCAGCAGTTTTGACAGGGAGGAAAAACTGTTTTTT; clone size: few; V gene: TRBV28; J gene: TRBJ1-4; D gene: TRBD1
CDR3 protein: CASSYSTGGAGETQYF; CDR3 DNA: TGTGCCAGCAGTTACTCGACAGGGGGCGCGGGAGAGACCCAGTACTTC; clone size: NA; V gene: TRBV6-5; J gene: TRBJ2-5; D gene: TRBD1
CDR3 protein: CASSYSTGLSTDTQYF; CDR3 DNA: TGTGCCAGCAGTTACTCTACGGGACTAAGCACAGATACGCAGTATTTT; clone size: once; V gene: TRBV6-6; J gene: TRBJ2-3; D gene: TRBD2
CDR3 protein: CAWSVGGGIQYF; CDR3 DNA: TGTGCCTGGAGTGTGGGAGGCGGCATTCAGTACTTC; clone size: NA; V gene: TRBV30; J gene: TRBJ2-4; D gene: NA
CDR3 protein: CASSQVDRVYTEAFF; CDR3 DNA: TGCGCCAGCAGCCAAGTCGACAGGGTTTACACTGAAGCTTTCTTT; clone size: few; V gene: TRBV4-1; J gene: TRBJ1-1; D gene: TRBD1
CDR3 protein: CASSLGSGGTEAFF; CDR3 DNA: TGCGCCAGCAGCTTGGGATCGGGGGGCACTGAAGCTTTCTTT; clone size: NA; V gene: TRBV5-1; J gene: TRBJ1-1; D gene: NA
CDR3 protein: CAISDGDDTIYF; CDR3 DNA: TGTGCCATCAGTGATGGGGATGACACCATATATTTT; clone size: NA; V gene: TRBV10-3; J gene: TRBJ1-3; D gene: NA
CDR3 protein: CSARGDTEAFF; CDR3 DNA: TGCAGTGCTAGAGGGGACACTGAAGCTTTCTTT; clone size: NA; V gene: TRBV20-1; J gene: TRBJ1-1; D gene: NA
CDR3 protein: CASSLGPGPRDNEQFF; CDR3 DNA: TGCGCCAGCAGCTTGGGTCCGGGCCCCAGGGACAATGAGCAGTTCTTC; clone size: NA; V gene: TRBV5-1; J gene: TRBJ2-1; D gene: NA
CDR3 protein: CASSFFRRANTGELFF; CDR3 DNA: TGTGCCAGCAGCTTTTTTCGACGGGCGAACACCGGGGAGCTGTTTTTT; clone size: NA; V gene: TRBV5-8; J gene: TRBJ2-2; D gene: NA
CDR3 protein: CASSERAVEGETQYF; CDR3 DNA: TGCGCCAGCAGTGAGAGGGCAGTGGAGGGAGAGACCCAGTACTTC; clone size: NA; V gene: TRBV10-1; J gene: TRBJ2-5; D gene: NA
CDR3 protein: CASSSKSGSFTGELFF; CDR3 DNA: TGTGCCAGCAGCTCTAAGAGCGGGAGTTTCACCGGGGAGCTGTTTTTT; clone size: NA; V gene: TRBV5-6; J gene: TRBJ2-2; D gene: TRBD2
CDR3 protein: CASTADRGVSEAFF; CDR3 DNA: TGTGCCAGCACCGCGGACAGAGGCGTTTCTGAAGCTTTCTTT; clone size: few; V gene: TRBV7-9; J gene: TRBJ1-1; D gene: NA
CDR3 protein: CASWGVDYGYTF; CDR3 DNA: TGTGCCAGCTGGGGGGTTGACTATGGCTACACCTTC; clone size: NA; V gene: TRBV6-5; J gene: TRBJ1-2; D gene: NA
CDR3 protein: CASSEGLGGSYGYTF; CDR3 DNA: TGTGCCAGCAGTGAAGGTCTAGGGGGTTCCTATGGCTACACCTTC; clone size: NA; V gene: TRBV6-1; J gene: TRBJ1-2; D gene: NA
CDR3 protein: CASSQDHGGSYNEQFF; CDR3 DNA: TGTGCCAGCAGCCAAGATCACGGCGGGAGCTACAATGAGCAGTTCTTC; clone size: NA; V gene: TRBV4-2; J gene: TRBJ2-1; D gene: TRBD2
CDR3 protein: CASSSFPGDSYNEQFF; CDR3 DNA: TGTGCCAGCAGCTCTTTCCCGGGGGACTCCTACAATGAGCAGTTCTTC; clone size: NA; V gene: TRBV5-6; J gene: TRBJ2-1; D gene: NA
CDR3 protein: CASSSWTSVAYEQYF; CDR3 DNA: TGTGCCAGCAGTTCGTGGACTAGCGTCGCCTACGAGCAGTACTTC; clone size: NA; V gene: TRBV6-5; J gene: TRBJ2-7; D gene: TRBD2
CDR3 protein: CASSPSPEGETQYF; CDR3 DNA: TGTGCCAGCAGTCCGTCCCCGGAGGGGGAGACCCAGTACTTC; clone size: NA; V gene: TRBV9; J gene: TRBJ2-5; D gene: NA
CDR3 protein: CASRDPSSGANVLTF; CDR3 DNA: TGTGCCAGCAGAGACCCCAGCTCTGGGGCCAACGTCCTGACTTTC; clone size: NA; V gene: TRBV19; J gene: TRBJ2-6; D gene: NA
CDR3 protein: CASSLQQGNTGELFF; CDR3 DNA: TGCGCCAGCAGCTTGCAACAGGGTAACACCGGGGAGCTGTTTTTT; clone size: NA; V gene: TRBV5-1; J gene: TRBJ2-2; D gene: NA
CDR3 protein: CSVVPTVNEQFF; CDR3 DNA: TGCAGCGTTGTCCCTACCGTCAATGAGCAGTTCTTC; clone size: NA; V gene: TRBV29-1; J gene: TRBJ2-1; D gene: NA